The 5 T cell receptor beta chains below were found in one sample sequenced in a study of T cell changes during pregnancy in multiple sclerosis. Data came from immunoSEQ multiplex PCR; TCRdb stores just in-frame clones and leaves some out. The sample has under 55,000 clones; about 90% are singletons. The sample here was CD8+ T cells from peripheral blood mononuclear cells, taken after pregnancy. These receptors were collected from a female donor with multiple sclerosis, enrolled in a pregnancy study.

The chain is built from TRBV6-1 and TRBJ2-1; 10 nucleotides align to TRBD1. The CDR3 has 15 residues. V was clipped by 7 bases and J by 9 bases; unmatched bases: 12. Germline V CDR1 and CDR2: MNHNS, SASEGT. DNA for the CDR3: TGTGCCAGCACCCACCTGATGACAGGGGGCTCTGAGCAGTTCTTC. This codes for CASTHLMTGGSEQFF.

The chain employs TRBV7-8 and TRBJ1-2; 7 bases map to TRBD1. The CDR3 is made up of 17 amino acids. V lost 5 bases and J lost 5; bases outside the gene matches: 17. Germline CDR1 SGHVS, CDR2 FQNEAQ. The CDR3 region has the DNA TGTGCCAGCAGCCTAGAGGGGGACAGCCGTCTGGGGTATGGCTACACCTTC. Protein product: CASSLEGDSRLGYGYTF.

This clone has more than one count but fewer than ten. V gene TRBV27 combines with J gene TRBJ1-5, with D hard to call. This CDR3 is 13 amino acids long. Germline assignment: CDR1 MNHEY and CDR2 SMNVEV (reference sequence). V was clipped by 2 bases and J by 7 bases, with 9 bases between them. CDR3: CASSLQTGQPQHF. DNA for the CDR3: TGTGCCAGCAGTTTACAGACGGGACAGCCCCAGCATTTT.

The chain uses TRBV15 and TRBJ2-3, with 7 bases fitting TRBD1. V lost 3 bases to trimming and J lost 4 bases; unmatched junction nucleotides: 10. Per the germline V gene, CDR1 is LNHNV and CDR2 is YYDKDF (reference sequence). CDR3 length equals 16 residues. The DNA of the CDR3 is TGTGCCACCAGCAGTCCCAGGGACAGAACCGCAGATACGCAGTATTTT. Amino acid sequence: CATSSPRDRTADTQYF.

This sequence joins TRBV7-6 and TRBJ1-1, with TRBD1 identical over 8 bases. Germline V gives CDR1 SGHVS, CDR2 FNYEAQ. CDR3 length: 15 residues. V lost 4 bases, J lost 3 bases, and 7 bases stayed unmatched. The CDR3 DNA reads TGTGCCAGCAGCTCTCGGACAGGGTTAGACACTGAAGCTTTCTTT. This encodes CASSSRTGLDTEAFF.